This record covers a single T cell receptor (beta chain). The antigen remains unidentified. The V gene's germline CDR1 is MGHDK and CDR2 SYGVNS. CDR3 size: 17 residues. J was trimmed by 7 bases and V by 0 bases; bases with no gene match: 13. PCR amplification relied on 60 Vbeta primers (plus 13 Jbeta primers). Here immunoSEQ multiplex PCR was the method, and the copy in TCRdb shows in-frame clones only, minus some. Of about 97,000 clones listed, roughly 83% are singletons. This entry is derived from a study of cytomegalovirus exposure and HLA in healthy donors. Study conclusions and caveats: The productive fraction for most TCR beta V segments was about 87% or about 30% in an earlier analysis.

This sequence was found in a male donor in good health and CMV-seropositive. Material for sequencing was PBMCs. The V and J genes are TRBV25-1 and TRBJ2-7, with TRBD2 matching over 9 bases. The CDR3 bases are TGTGCCAGCAGTGAATATTACTGGGCTAGCGGGGTAAAGGAGCAGTACTTC. Residues: CASSEYYWASGVKEQYF.